This TCR beta chain was captured in a study of blood T cell repertoires in COVID-19. Overall study context: Spain, Italy and the United States supplied samples that represented acute and convalescent COVID-19.

As originally analysed: Amplifying reference gene primers gave estimates of nucleated cell counts. Profiling relied on immunoSEQ multiplex PCR, and the TCRdb table lists in-frame clones only, not all of them. V and J calls and clone size are copied from that table; D and trimming were computed from the DNA. Of about 100,000 clones in the sample, 86% were seen once. After removal of 4 bases from V and 9 bases from J, the junction contained 10 bases not matched to a gene. Germline CDR1 reads SNHLY; CDR2 reads FYNNEI. This CDR3 is 15 amino acids long. Sequenced material: peripheral blood. The V call is TRBV2, the J call TRBJ2-1; 9 bases are a match to TRBD2. The TCR originated in a woman aged 60-75 years in a cohort sampled during active or convalescent COVID-19. CDR3 sequence: CASSATGAGGREQFF. CDR3 DNA: TGTGCCAGCAGTGCCACGGGCGCGGGAGGGCGTGAGCAGTTCTTC.